This T cell receptor (beta chain) was captured by sequencing in a study of blood T cell repertoires in COVID-19. Looking at the study overall: From T cells, B-cell-depleted T cells, or PBMCs came the material, which was cDNA or gDNA.

This clone occurred a few times. Authors' methods: Scientists estimated how many nucleated cells there were by amplifying reference gene primers. Assay used: immunoSEQ multiplex PCR; TCRdb lists only in-frame clones, some missing. The D gene and trimming were derived from the DNA, and the V and J assignments and clone size from that table. The sample yields 45,000 to 70,000 clones, about 76% seen once. Germline-derived CDR1 and CDR2 are MDHEN and SYDVKM. The CDR3 has 13 amino acids. V lost 10 bases and J 5 bases, leaving 17 bases between the germline ends. This clonotype originated in a woman of 80 years or more with active or convalescent COVID-19. Sequences were obtained from peripheral blood. This rearrangement joins TRBV28 to TRBJ1-2; D is possibly TRBD1 (5 bases). The CDR3 DNA sequence: TGTGCCACCCGACCGGGGGTATGGTATGGCTACACCTTC. It codes for CATRPGVWYGYTF.